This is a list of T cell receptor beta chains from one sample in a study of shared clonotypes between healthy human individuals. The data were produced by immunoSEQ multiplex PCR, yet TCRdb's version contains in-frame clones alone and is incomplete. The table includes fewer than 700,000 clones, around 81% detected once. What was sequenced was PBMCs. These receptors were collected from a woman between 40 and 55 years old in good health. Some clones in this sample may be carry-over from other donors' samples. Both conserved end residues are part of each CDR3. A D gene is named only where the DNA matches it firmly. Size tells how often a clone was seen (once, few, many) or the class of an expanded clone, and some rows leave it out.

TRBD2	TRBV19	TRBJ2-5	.	TGTGCCAGTAGTGCTCTAGCGGCTCAAGAGACCCAGTACTTC	CASSALAAQETQYF
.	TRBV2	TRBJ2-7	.	TGTGCCAGCAGTCCCCGGTTGGGGGGGGGCCGCTACGAGCAGTACTTC	CASSPRLGGGRYEQYF
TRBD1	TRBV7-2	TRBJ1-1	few	TGTGCCAGCAGCCTCCCCGAGACAGGGATCACTGAAGCTTTCTTT	CASSLPETGITEAFF
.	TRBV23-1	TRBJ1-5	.	TGCGCCAGCAGTCAACCGGGGGGAAATGGTCAGCCCCAGCATTTT	CASSQPGGNGQPQHF
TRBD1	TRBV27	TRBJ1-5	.	TGTGCCAGCAGCCATGGGACAGGGGGTCAGCCCCAGCATTTT	CASSHGTGGQPQHF
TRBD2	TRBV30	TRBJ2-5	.	TGTGCCCTAGCGGGAGATACCCAAGAGACCCAGTACTTC	CALAGDTQETQYF
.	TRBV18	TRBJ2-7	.	TGTGCCAGCTCACCTACAGGGTCCAGCTACGAGCAGTACTTC	CASSPTGSSYEQYF
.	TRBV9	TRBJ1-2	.	TGTGCCAGCAGCTTCCACCGGAGGCCTTCCGCGTCCAACTATGGCTACACCTTC	CASSFHRRPSASNYGYTF
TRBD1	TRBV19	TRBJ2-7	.	TGTGCCAGTAACCAGGGGACAGGAGGACCCTACGAGCAGTACTTC	CASNQGTGGPYEQYF
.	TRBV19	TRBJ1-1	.	TGTGCCAGTAGTAGGTTGGGGGCAATGAACACTGAAGCTTTCTTT	CASSRLGAMNTEAFF
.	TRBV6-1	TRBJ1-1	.	TGTGCCAGCAGTAGACCCCCGGGAATGGACACTGAAGCTTTCTTT	CASSRPPGMDTEAFF
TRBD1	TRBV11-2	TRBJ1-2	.	TGTGCCACCAGGACAGGGGGCTCCTACACCTTC	CATRTGGSYTF
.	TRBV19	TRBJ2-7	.	TGTGCCAGTAGTATTACGGCTAGCGACTACGAGCAGTACTTC	CASSITASDYEQYF
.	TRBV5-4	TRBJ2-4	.	TGTGCCAGCAGCTTGACGGGAGCCAAAAACATTCAGTACTTC	CASSLTGAKNIQYF
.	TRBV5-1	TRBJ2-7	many	TGCGCCAGCAGCGCCGGGGTCGAGCAGTACTTC	CASSAGVEQYF
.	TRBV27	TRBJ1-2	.	TGTGCCAGCAGTTTAAGGGCAGGGGATGGCTACACCTTC	CASSLRAGDGYTF
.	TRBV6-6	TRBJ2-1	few	TGTGCCAGCGGAGCGAACCCCAATGAGCAGTTCTTC	CASGANPNEQFF
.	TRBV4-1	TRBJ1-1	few	TGCGCCAGCAGCCTCCAGGGACGGAAGAACACTGAAGCTTTCTTT	CASSLQGRKNTEAFF
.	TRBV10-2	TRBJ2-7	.	TGCGCCAGCAGTGATGGCGGCAGGGCGACCTACGAGCAGTACTTC	CASSDGGRATYEQYF
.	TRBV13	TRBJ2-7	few	TGTGCCAGCAGCTTATCGGGTTCCTCCTACGAGCAGTACTTC	CASSLSGSSYEQYF
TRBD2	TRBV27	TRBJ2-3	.	TGTGCCAGCAGGCTAGCGGGAGGGCCCTCAGTAACAGATACGCAGTATTTT	CASRLAGGPSVTDTQYF
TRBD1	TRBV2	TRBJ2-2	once	TGTGCCAGCAGCCGAGTCAGGGGGAGCACCGGGGAGCTGTTTTTT	CASSRVRGSTGELFF